One and the same sample provided the 14 T cell receptor beta chains below, sequenced in a study of T cell changes during pregnancy in multiple sclerosis. Assay: immunoSEQ multiplex PCR; the TCRdb copy retains only in-frame clones and omits some. The sample lists roughly 110,000 clones, about nine tenths seen once, with roughly 1.7% in the top ten. Here the sequenced sample was peripheral blood, taken after pregnancy. These receptors were collected from a female donor with multiple sclerosis, enrolled in a pregnancy study.

This rearrangement joins TRBV5-4 to TRBJ1-2, with D possibly TRBD1 on 5 matching bases. Germline V gives CDR1 SGHNT, CDR2 YYREEE (reference sequence). Trimming took off 0 bases at V and 5 bases at J, with 20 bases between the two ends. This CDR3 contains 17 residues. CDR3 residues: CASSLASAGMFLYGYTF. In nucleotides, the CDR3 is TGTGCCAGCAGCTTGGCCTCGGCAGGGATGTTTTTATATGGCTACACCTTC. Filled out from reference TRBV5-4 and TRBJ1-2, the complete variable domain reads ETGVTQSPTHLIKTRGQQVTLRCSSQSGHNTVSWYQQALGQGPQFIFQYYREEENGRGNFPPRFSGLQFPNYSSELNVNALELDDSALYLCASSLASAGMFLYGYTFGSGTRLTVV.

This chain joins TRBV15 and TRBJ1-3, with no clear D. The CDR3 contains 18 residues. Germline V gene data show CDR1 as LNHNV and CDR2 as YYDKDF (reference sequence). Trimming pared 2 bases from V and 0 bases from J, leaving 17 bases between. The CDR3 bases are TGTGCCACCAGCAGATCGGAGGGTGTTCCTTTCTCTGGAAACACCATATATTTT. This translates into CATSRSEGVPFSGNTIYF.

A single count supports this clone. The chain employs TRBV21-1 and TRBJ1-1; TRBD1 is the table's D call and was not checked against the DNA. TRBV21-1 represents a pseudogene. CDR3 size: 15 residues. Written as DNA, the CDR3 is TGTGCCAGCAGCAAAGACCAGGAAAGAAACACTGAAGCTTTCTTT. This translates into CASSKDQERNTEAFF.

The chain couples TRBV7-2 to TRBJ2-5, with TRBD2 as a possible D gene (5 bases). This CDR3 has 17 amino acids. Between the trimmed V and J ends, which lost 2 bases and 2 bases, there was a span of 18 bases. From germline, CDR1 is SGHTA and CDR2 FQGNSA. CDR3 sequence: CASSLSVRSSIQETQYF. As DNA, the CDR3 is TGTGCCAGCAGCTTATCGGTCAGGTCTAGCATACAAGAGACCCAGTACTTC.

The V gene is TRBV5-6, the J gene TRBJ1-2; D is possibly TRBD1 (6 bases). With 0 bases removed from V and 5 bases from J, the gap between germline ends came to 11 bases. The germline gives CDR1 SGHDT, CDR2 YYEEEE. The CDR3 spans 14 residues. The CDR3 loop is CASSLEGVRYGYTF. The DNA of the CDR3 is TGTGCCAGCAGCTTGGAGGGGGTTAGATATGGCTACACCTTC.

This clone appeared once. The genes are TRBV27 and TRBJ2-7; weak D call: TRBD1 (5 bases). Germline V gene data show CDR1 as MNHEY and CDR2 as SMNVEV (reference sequence). V lost 5 bases and J lost 4, with 15 bases in between. This CDR3 contains 14 residues. Here the CDR3 reads CASSLDSVGYEQYF. DNA of the CDR3: TGTGCCAGCAGTCTCGACAGCGTTGGATACGAGCAGTACTTC.

Notes on this clone: The junction shows a germline mismatch at one end, possibly a read error. V usage is TRBV5-1 and J usage is TRBJ1-6, with D maybe TRBD1 (5 bases). This CDR3 has 15 amino acids. Germline V gives CDR1 SGHRS, CDR2 YFSETQ. CDR3 amino acids: CASRSTASNNSPLHF. The CDR3 nucleotides are TGCGCCAGCCGCTCGACAGCCTCCAATAATTCACCCCTCCACTTT.

This rearrangement joins TRBV7-9 to TRBJ2-2; D uncertain. CDR1 and CDR2 from the germline V gene are SEHNR and FQNEAQ (reference sequence). This CDR3 has 16 amino acids. The V and J ends lost 5 bases and 6 bases respectively, with 19 bases between them. CDR3 DNA: TGTGCCAGCAGCCCTGTTCGCCTCAGTTATGCCGGGGAGCTGTTTTTT. As protein: CASSPVRLSYAGELFF. The full variable domain, with the rest looked up from reference TRBV7-9 and TRBJ2-2, is DTGVSQNPRHKITKRGQNVTFRCDPISEHNRLYWYRQTLGQGPEFLTYFQNEAQLEKSRLLSDRFSAERPKGSFSTLEIQRTEQGDSAMYLCASSPVRLSYAGELFFGEGSRLTVL.

The gene calls are TRBV28 and TRBJ2-2; 14 bases fit TRBD2. Trimming took 6 bases from V and 8 from J; bases not matched to a gene: 8. The CDR3 contains 16 residues. The germline V gene has CDR1 MDHEN and CDR2 SYDVKM. The CDR3 bases are TGTGCCAGCAGCAGACTAGCGGGAGGGCCCTTAGGGGAGCTGTTTTTT. Its translation: CASSRLAGGPLGELFF. Combining the CDR3 with reference TRBV28 and TRBJ2-2 gives the whole variable domain DVKVTQSSRYLVKRTGEKVFLECVQDMDHENMFWYRQDPGLGLRLIYFSYDVKMKEKGDIPEGYSVSREKKERFSLILESASTNQTSMYLCASSRLAGGPLGELFFGEGSRLTVL.

The chain couples TRBV19 to TRBJ2-7, with TRBD1 matching 7 bases. CDR1 and CDR2 from the germline V gene are LNHDA and SQIVND (reference sequence). Trimming cost V 2 bases and J 6 bases; bases outside gene matches: 10. The CDR3 consists of 15 residues. The CDR3 region is CASSIQEQGKSEQYF. In DNA form, the CDR3 reads TGTGCCAGTAGTATACAGGAACAGGGGAAGAGCGAGCAGTACTTC. The full variable domain, rest sourced from reference TRBV19 and TRBJ2-7, is DGGITQSPKYLFRKEGQNVTLSCEQNLNHDAMYWYRQDPGQGLRLIYYSQIVNDFQKGDIAEGYSVSREKKESFPLTVTSAQKNPTAFYLCASSIQEQGKSEQYFGPGTRLTVT.

The chain uses TRBV15 and TRBJ1-6; a weak D match, TRBD1 (6 bases). From germline, CDR1 is LNHNV and CDR2 YYDKDF (reference sequence). V was pared by 4 bases and J by 6 bases, with 16 bases between. The CDR3 covers 16 residues. In DNA, the CDR3 is TGTGCCACCAGCATATCCCCCGGGACAAGTAATTCACCCCTCCACTTT. Translated: CATSISPGTSNSPLHF.

CDR3 sequence reads: CASCRENQPQHF. CDR3 bases: TGTGCCAGCTGTCGGGAGAATCAGCCCCAGCATTTT. The rearrangement joins TRBV2 to TRBJ1-5, with no clear D. V was pared by 8 bases and J by 4 bases, with 9 bases between. The CDR3 consists of 12 residues. Germline lookup yields CDR1 SNHLY and CDR2 FYNNEI.

The chain recombines TRBV2 with TRBJ1-2; a possible D gene is TRBD1 (5 bases). Germline CDR1 is SNHLY and CDR2 is FYNNEI. V gave up 5 bases and J gave up 5 bases, with 15 bases separating them. The CDR3 contains 14 residues. CDR3 in amino acids: CASSPGTLGYGYTF. The CDR3 DNA follows: TGTGCCAGCAGTCCCGGGACTCTGGGGTATGGCTACACCTTC.

The V call is TRBV6-5, the J call TRBJ2-7; 7 nucleotides align to TRBD1. Trimming cost V 6 bases and J 1 base; bases outside gene matches: 6. The germline V gene has CDR1 MNHEY and CDR2 SVGAGI. CDR3 length equals 14 residues. DNA of the CDR3: TGTGCCAGCAGGAGGGGACAGCAATCCTACGAGCAGTACTTC. It encodes CASRRGQQSYEQYF.